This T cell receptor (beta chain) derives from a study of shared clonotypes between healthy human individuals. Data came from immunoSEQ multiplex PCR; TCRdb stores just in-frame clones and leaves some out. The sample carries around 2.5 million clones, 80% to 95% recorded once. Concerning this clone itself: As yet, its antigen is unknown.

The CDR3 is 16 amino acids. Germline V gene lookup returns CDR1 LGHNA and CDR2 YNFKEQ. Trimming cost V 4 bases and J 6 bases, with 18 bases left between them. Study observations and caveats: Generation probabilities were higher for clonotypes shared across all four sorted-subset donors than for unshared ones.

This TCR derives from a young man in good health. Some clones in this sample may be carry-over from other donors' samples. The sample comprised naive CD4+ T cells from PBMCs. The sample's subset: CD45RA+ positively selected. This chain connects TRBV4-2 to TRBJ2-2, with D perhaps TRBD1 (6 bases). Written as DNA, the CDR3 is TGTGCCAGCAGCCGGCCCGGGGCAGGGGTAGCCGGGGAGCTGTTTTTT. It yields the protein CASSRPGAGVAGELFF.